This is a list of T cell receptor beta chains from one sample in a study of cytomegalovirus exposure and HLA in healthy donors. Sequencing was performed with immunoSEQ multiplex PCR; in TCRdb, only in-frame clones are kept and a portion is missing. The sample contains around 190,000 clones, around 81% of which appear only once. The material sequenced was PBMCs. Source of these receptors: a man between 18 and 29 years old in good health and CMV-seronegative. The CDR3 runs from the conserved cysteine through the conserved F or W. The D gene is left open where the match is weak. Part of the rows lack a size; the others show once, few, many or a class for expanded clones.

v_gene	d_gene	abundance	j_gene	CDR3aa	CDR3nt
TRBV9	TRBD2	-	TRBJ2-5	CASSGQTSVETQYF	TGTGCCAGCAGCGGCCAGACTAGCGTGGAGACCCAGTACTTC
TRBV19	TRBD1	few	TRBJ2-1	CASRTTGYNEQFF	TGTGCCAGTAGGACGACAGGGTACAATGAGCAGTTCTTC
TRBV18	-	-	TRBJ2-7	CASSPSQGDHEQYF	TGTGCCAGCTCACCAAGTCAGGGCGATCACGAGCAGTACTTC
TRBV6-1	TRBD2	few	TRBJ2-5	CASSEALGLAETQYF	TGTGCCAGCAGTGAAGCGCTCGGACTAGCTGAGACCCAGTACTTC
TRBV29-1	TRBD1	once	TRBJ1-1	CSARDRGDAEAFF	TGCAGCGCCCGGGACAGGGGGGATGCTGAAGCTTTCTTT
TRBV5-1	TRBD1	-	TRBJ1-1	CASSLEKGQRNTEAFF	TGCGCCAGCAGCTTGGAAAAGGGACAGAGAAACACTGAAGCTTTCTTT
TRBV5-6	-	-	TRBJ1-6	CASSSGSKRSYNSLLHF	TGTGCCAGCAGCTCAGGGTCGAAACGGTCCTATAATTCACTCCTCCACTTT
TRBV19	-	once	TRBJ2-7	CASSISAGVAYEQYF	TGTGCCAGTAGTATCTCGGCAGGGGTGGCCTACGAGCAGTACTTC
TRBV27	-	-	TRBJ1-2	CASSLSSRVDTGYTF	TGTGCCAGCAGTTTATCGAGCAGGGTTGATACTGGCTACACCTTC
TRBV10-3	TRBD2	few	TRBJ2-5	CAISEKASGGNQETQYF	TGTGCCATCAGTGAGAAGGCTAGCGGGGGGAATCAAGAGACCCAGTACTTC
TRBV11-3	TRBD2	-	TRBJ2-5	CASSLVAGGSEAQYF	TGTGCCAGCAGCTTAGTAGCGGGGGGGTCGGAGGCCCAGTACTTC
TRBV4-2	TRBD2	-	TRBJ2-2	CASSQVPAGVAGELFF	TGTGCCAGCAGCCAAGTTCCAGCGGGAGTAGCCGGGGAGCTGTTTTTT
TRBV6-6	-	-	TRBJ1-5	CASSLTGGNNQPQHF	TGTGCCAGCAGCCTAACGGGGGGTAACAATCAGCCCCAGCATTTT
TRBV9	-	-	TRBJ1-3	CASSPDSSGNTIYF	TGTGCCAGCAGCCCCGACTCCTCTGGAAACACCATATATTTT
TRBV7-9	TRBD1	-	TRBJ1-3	CASSFADRADSGNTIYF	TGTGCCAGCAGCTTCGCGGACAGGGCCGACTCTGGAAACACCATATATTTT
TRBV4-1	-	-	TRBJ2-7	CASSSTKGDYSYEQYF	TGCGCCAGCAGCTCTACCAAGGGGGACTACTCCTACGAGCAGTACTTC
TRBV30	TRBD1	few	TRBJ2-1	CALLRQGSYNEQFF	TGTGCCTTGCTGCGACAGGGGTCCTACAATGAGCAGTTCTTC
TRBV12-5	TRBD1	-	TRBJ2-6	CASGLAGQGSNSGANVLTF	TGTGCTAGTGGTTTGGCCGGACAGGGATCTAACTCTGGGGCCAACGTCCTGACTTTC
TRBV11-2	TRBD1	-	TRBJ1-2	CASSLDMGQGYGYTF	TGTGCCAGCAGCTTAGACATGGGACAGGGGTATGGCTACACCTTC
TRBV29-1	-	-	TRBJ2-3	CSVGEQWLSTDTQYF	TGCAGCGTTGGCGAACAGTGGCTGAGCACAGATACGCAGTATTTT
TRBV13	TRBD1	-	TRBJ1-1	CASSPMTGLNTEAFF	TGTGCCAGCAGCCCTATGACAGGGCTGAACACTGAAGCTTTCTTT
TRBV15	-	few	TRBJ1-4	CATSRGVSGAWEKLFF	TGTGCCACCAGCAGAGGTGTGTCAGGGGCTTGGGAAAAACTGTTTTTT
TRBV28	TRBD1	-	TRBJ2-7	CASSYLDRGINF	TGTGCCAGCAGCTATCTTGACAGGGGCATCAACTTC
TRBV6-5	-	-	TRBJ1-1	CASSYSDRNTEAFF	TGTGCCAGCAGTTACTCCGACAGGAACACTGAAGCTTTCTTT
TRBV7-9	TRBD1	-	TRBJ2-7	CASSLAGTGAGEQYF	TGTGCCAGCAGCTTAGCGGGGACAGGGGCAGGCGAGCAGTACTTC
TRBV5-1	TRBD1	once	TRBJ2-7	CASSSGTGGFEQYF	TGCGCCAGCAGCTCCGGGACAGGGGGCTTCGAGCAGTACTTC